The 24 T cell receptor beta chains listed next were all sequenced from one sample in a study of T cells in Graves' hyperthyroidism and ophthalmopathy. The CDR3 regions of TCR beta were amplified from RNA transcripts. A set of HTBI primers served as the primers for a first-round RT-PCR of the TCR CDR3. TCRdb itself ran the multiplex PCR reads through MiXCR, one entry per CDR3 protein. In the table there are approximately 330,000 distinct CDR3 sequences, around 20% of which are singletons. Sequenced: blood. These receptors came from a woman between 45 and 65 years old with Graves' hyperthyroidism.

The gene calls are TRBV14 and TRBJ2-1; 12 bases are a match to TRBD2. The length of the CDR3 is 19 residues. Germline V gene lookup returns CDR1 SGHDN and CDR2 FVKESK. V dropped 0 bases and J dropped 1; count of bases not matched to a gene: 7. CDR3 amino acids: CASSQDLAGGSISYNEQFF. Written as DNA, the CDR3 is TGTGCCAGCAGCCAAGATCTAGCGGGAGGGTCCATTTCCTACAATGAGCAGTTCTTC.

This clonotype was seen ten or more times. The CDR3 nucleotides read TGTGCCAGCAGCCCGGGACAGCCCCGCGAGCAGTACTTC. Translated: CASSPGQPREQYF. The V call is TRBV3-1, the J call TRBJ2-7; 7 bases agree with TRBD1. The CDR3 is made up of 13 amino acids. Germline-derived CDR1 and CDR2 are LGHDT and YNNKEL (reference sequence). The V segment lost 4 bases and the J segment 6 bases; nucleotides outside the gene matches: 6.

This clonotype was recorded at least ten times. V and J are TRBV13 and TRBJ1-1; TRBD1 aligns across 8 bases. The ends lost 4 bases at V and 5 bases at J; junction bases unmatched: 3. Germline V CDR1 and CDR2: PRHDT, FYEKMQ (reference sequence). CDR3 length: 13 amino acids. The CDR3 sequence: CASSSGGSTEAFF. The CDR3 coding sequence is TGTGCCAGCAGCTCAGGGGGCAGTACTGAAGCTTTCTTT.

This clonotype was counted ten times or more. This chain links TRBV6-2 or TRBV6-3 with TRBJ2-1, with D uncertain. Germline lookup yields CDR1 MNHEY and CDR2 SVGEGT. V lost 6 bases to trimming and J lost 4 bases, with 7 bases between them. CDR3 length: 12 residues. The CDR3 region is CASRHGYNEQFF. For the CDR3, the DNA is TGTGCCAGCAGGCACGGTTACAATGAGCAGTTCTTC.

This clonotype was recorded at least ten times. The chain couples TRBV5-1 to TRBJ1-2; TRBD1 might be the D (6 bases). Per the germline V gene, CDR1 is SGHRS and CDR2 is YFSETQ. With 3 bases removed from V and 8 bases from J, the gap between germline ends came to 17 bases. CDR3 size: 14 residues. The CDR3 sequence: CASSSTAGGGGYTF. DNA for the CDR3: TGCGCCAGCAGCTCAACTGCTGGGGGGGGCGGCTACACCTTC.

V gene TRBV20-1 combines with J gene TRBJ2-7; D call uncertain. V lost 6 bases, J lost 0 bases, and 21 bases lay in between. From germline, CDR1 is DFQATT and CDR2 SNEGSKA (reference sequence). This CDR3 region has 16 residues. In DNA, the CDR3 is TGCAGTGCCATACCCCCCTGGAGTTCCAGCTCCTACGAGCAGTACTTC. Its protein is CSAIPPWSSSSYEQYF.

This clonotype was picked up a small number of times. The V call is TRBV19, the J call TRBJ2-1, with 10 bases fitting TRBD2. V lost 6 bases, J lost 6 bases, and 11 bases stayed unmatched. Per the germline V gene, CDR1 is LNHDA and CDR2 is SQIVND (reference sequence). The CDR3 has 16 amino acids. This CDR3 is CASSASLAGVINEQFF. CDR3 in DNA: TGTGCCAGTAGCGCTTCTCTAGCGGGAGTAATCAATGAGCAGTTCTTC.

CDR3 sequence (DNA): TGTGCCAGCAGATCGGATGGCTCCTACAATGAGCAGTTCTTC. This encodes CASRSDGSYNEQFF. The V call is TRBV6-2 or TRBV6-3, the J call TRBJ2-1; D not certain. V lost 6 bases to trimming and J lost 0 bases, with 9 bases between them. The CDR3 consists of 14 residues. Germline values: CDR1 MNHEY, CDR2 SVGEGT.

This clonotype was found many times. The gene calls are TRBV28 and TRBJ1-1, with D unclear. Trimming took 2 bases from V and 5 from J, leaving 15 bases between them. From germline, CDR1 is MDHEN and CDR2 SYDVKM. CDR3 length equals 15 residues. The CDR3 reads CASSLNPSLGTEAFF. CDR3 nucleotide sequence: TGTGCCAGCAGTTTAAATCCCTCCCTGGGGACTGAAGCTTTCTTT.

This clonotype was picked up many times. J is TRBJ1-5 and V is TRBV28; 8 bases match TRBD1. The junction had 8 bases not matched to a gene; V was cut back by 6 bases and J by 4 bases. The germline CDR1 and CDR2 sequences are MDHEN and SYDVKM. This CDR3 comprises 15 residues. The chain's CDR3 is CASSVLRTGNQPQHF. The CDR3 DNA reads TGTGCCAGCAGCGTTTTGAGGACAGGGAATCAGCCCCAGCATTTT.

This clonotype has at least ten counts. The chain recombines TRBV11-1 with TRBJ2-3; D unresolved. This CDR3 has 12 amino acids. The V and J ends lost 3 bases and 6 bases respectively, with 7 bases between them. Germline CDR1 reads SGHAT; CDR2 reads FQDESV (reference sequence). The CDR3 spells CASSFHPDTQYF. In DNA form, the CDR3 reads TGTGCCAGCAGCTTCCACCCGGATACGCAGTATTTT.

This clonotype showed up many times. The genes are TRBV15 and TRBJ2-3; possibly TRBD2 for D (7 bases). The germline V gene encodes CDR1 LNHNV and CDR2 YYDKDF (reference sequence). Between the trimmed V and J ends, which lost 5 bases and 8 bases, there was a span of 17 bases. CDR3 length: 14 residues. The CDR3 bases are TGTGCCACCAGCTCAAAGGGGGGGCGGGTTACGCAGTATTTT. The encoded protein is CATSSKGGRVTQYF.

This clonotype appeared many times. The chain combines TRBV18 with TRBJ2-3, with 8 nucleotides matching TRBD1. Germline trimming cut 1 base from V and 5 bases from J; bases unmatched to any gene: 5. The V gene's germline CDR1 is KGHSH and CDR2 LQKENI. The CDR3 is 15 amino acids. CDR3 sequence reads: CASSPRSGTGDTQYF. In DNA, the CDR3 is TGTGCCAGCTCACCACGGTCAGGGACAGGAGATACGCAGTATTTT.

This clonotype was detected many times. The chain is built from TRBV4-2 and TRBJ2-7, with D perhaps matching TRBD2 (6 bases). Trimming removed 10 bases at V and 0 bases at J, with 16 bases between. The germline V gene has CDR1 LGHNA and CDR2 YNFKEQ. CDR3 length equals 14 residues. The CDR3 DNA reads TGTGCCACCTCCAACGACGGGAGCTCCTACGAGCAGTACTTC. This encodes CATSNDGSSYEQYF.

The chain couples TRBV27 to TRBJ2-2; 10 nucleotides agree with TRBD2. The germline gives CDR1 MNHEY, CDR2 SMNVEV (reference sequence). This CDR3 contains 15 residues. With V trimmed by 5 bases and J by 7 bases, 7 bases remained unmatched. CDR3 bases: TGTGCCAGCAGTCTTCTAGCGGGGGCCGGCGGGGAGCTGTTTTTT. As protein: CASSLLAGAGGELFF.

This clonotype was counted many times. V and J are TRBV28 and TRBJ1-1; 9 nucleotides agree with TRBD1. Germline-derived CDR1 and CDR2 are MDHEN and SYDVKM. Trimming took 6 bases from V and 5 from J; bases not matched to a gene: 10. CDR3 length equals 15 residues. Written as DNA, the CDR3 is TGTGCCAGCAGCCTTACTGGGACAGGGCTGACTGAAGCTTTCTTT. It translates to CASSLTGTGLTEAFF.

This clonotype was detected ten times or more. The chain recombines TRBV29-1 with TRBJ1-4, with 8 bases lining up with TRBD1. The CDR3 has 12 amino acids. Trimming at V came to 4 bases and at J to 8 bases, leaving 3 bases not matched to a gene. Germline V gene lookup returns CDR1 SQVTM and CDR2 ANQGSEA. The CDR3 bases are TGCAGCGTTGGGACAGGGCTCGAAAAACTGTTTTTT. It is translated as CSVGTGLEKLFF.

This clonotype showed up just a few times. The V and J genes are TRBV20-1 and TRBJ2-7; D gene uncertain. The CDR3 is 11 residues long. Trimming took 1 base from V and 7 from J, leaving 8 bases between them. Per germline, CDR1 DFQATT and CDR2 SNEGSKA (reference sequence). CDR3 sequence reads: CSARVRKEQYF. In DNA, the CDR3 is TGCAGTGCTAGAGTCCGGAAAGAGCAGTACTTC.

This clonotype came up a few times. CDR3 in DNA: TGTGCCAGTAGCTCACCCCGGGACAGGGGGCAGGGTGAGCAGTTCTTC. It encodes CASSSPRDRGQGEQFF. This chain links TRBV19 with TRBJ2-1; TRBD1 matches at 12 bases. Per the germline V gene, CDR1 is LNHDA and CDR2 is SQIVND (reference sequence). J gave up 9 bases and V 6 bases, and 12 bases lay outside the gene matches. This CDR3 has 16 amino acids.

This clonotype appeared many times. The V and J genes are TRBV20-1 and TRBJ2-3; D not certain. This CDR3 spans 14 amino acids. With 6 bases removed from V and 1 base from J, the gap between germline ends came to 14 bases. Germline V gene data show CDR1 as DFQATT and CDR2 as SNEGSKA (reference sequence). Here the CDR3 reads CSATAPYGTDTQYF. CDR3 coding DNA: TGCAGTGCCACAGCCCCTTACGGCACAGATACGCAGTATTTT.

The rearrangement uses TRBV3-1 and TRBJ1-1; D gene uncertain. Per germline, CDR1 LGHDT and CDR2 YNNKEL (reference sequence). Deletions cut 0 bases from V and 3 bases from J, with 8 bases between. The CDR3 has 14 amino acids. This CDR3 reads CASSQDFTDTEAFF. The CDR3 region has the DNA TGTGCCAGCAGCCAAGATTTCACGGACACTGAAGCTTTCTTT. The entire variable domain, with the rest obtained from reference TRBV3-1 and TRBJ1-1, is as follows: DTAVSQTPKYLVTQMGNDKSIKCEQNLGHDTMYWYKQDSKKFLKIMFSYNNKELIINETVPNRFSPKSPDKAHLNLHINSLELGDSAVYFCASSQDFTDTEAFFGQGTRLTVV.

This clonotype has at least ten counts. The chain has TRBV30 and TRBJ2-1; tentatively, D is TRBD2 (5 bases). The germline CDR1 and CDR2 sequences are GTSNPN and SVGIG (reference sequence). The CDR3 has 12 amino acids. The CDR3 DNA reads as TGTGCTCAGCGGACCTCCTACAATGAGCAGTTCTTC. Protein sequence: CAQRTSYNEQFF.

This clonotype was counted many times. The gene calls are TRBV7-3 and TRBJ1-1; D is possibly TRBD1 (5 bases). The CDR3 has 13 amino acids. V lost 7 bases, J lost 5 bases, and 14 bases lay in between. The V gene's germline CDR1 is SGHTA and CDR2 FQGTGA. For the CDR3, the DNA is TGTGCCAGCACCTCGGGGGGAGGGACTGAAGCTTTCTTT. Translation gives CASTSGGGTEAFF.

This clonotype was observed a handful of times. This chain uses TRBV10-1 with TRBJ2-1; 8 nucleotides line up with TRBD1. CDR3 length: 14 residues. V gave up 6 bases and J gave up 7 bases; unmatched junction bases: 8. Germline V gene sequence: CDR1 WNHNN, CDR2 SYGVQD (reference sequence). The CDR3 DNA is TGCGCCAGCAGCCACAGGACAGGGCGGAATGAGCAGTTCTTC. Residues: CASSHRTGRNEQFF.